Listed below are T cell receptor beta chains from one sample, sequenced in a study of T cells in Graves' hyperthyroidism and ophthalmopathy. TCRdb redid the calling of the multiplex PCR reads with MiXCR, one entry per CDR3 protein. The table lists roughly 500,000 distinct CDR3 sequences, around 14% of them singletons. The sequencing sample was made of blood. The receptors shown here come from a woman in her twenties or thirties with Graves' hyperthyroidism that later progressed to Graves' ophthalmopathy. Each CDR3 is given with its conserved first and last residue. D genes are given only for firm matches. Not every row has a clone size; where given, it reads once, few, many or a size class.

V gene	J gene	D gene	clone size	CDR3 DNA	CDR3 protein
TRBV12-3/TRBV12-4	TRBJ1-2	TRBD1	many	TGTGCCAGTGAGACAGGGGGCCTGGGTGGCTACACCTTC	CASETGGLGGYTF
TRBV6-5	TRBJ2-1	NA	NA	TGTGCCAGCAGTTACGGGGGGGACAGGCAGTTCTTC	CASSYGGDRQFF
TRBV29-1	TRBJ2-1	NA	many	TGCAGCGTTGAAGCCGCTAGCGCGAGCTCCTACAATGAGCAGTTCTTC	CSVEAASASSYNEQFF
TRBV19	TRBJ1-1	NA	NA	TGTGCCAGTAGTATCGGGTTGGTTGGCGCTGAAGCTTTCTTT	CASSIGLVGAEAFF
TRBV7-2	TRBJ1-6	NA	many	TGTGCCAGCAGCTTAGGCGGGGTTTCCTATAATTCACCCCTCCACTTT	CASSLGGVSYNSPLHF
TRBV20-1	TRBJ1-2	TRBD1	NA	TGCACAGGGGGGAAAGGCTACACCTTC	CTGGKGYTF
TRBV18	TRBJ1-4	NA	many	TGTGCCAGCTCACCACCCGGGATGAGGGGCGGTGAAAAACTGTTTTTT	CASSPPGMRGGEKLFF
TRBV7-9	TRBJ2-7	NA	many	TGTGCCAGCAGTTCAGGACGGGCCTACGAGCAGTACTTC	CASSSGRAYEQYF
TRBV20-1	TRBJ1-2	NA	many	TGCAGTGTGCGTTCCTCCGGCTACACCTTC	CSVRSSGYTF
TRBV18	TRBJ1-2	NA	NA	TGTGCCAGCTCACTTTCTCGGGCGGCGGGCTATGGCTACACCTTC	CASSLSRAAGYGYTF
TRBV28	TRBJ1-2	TRBD1	many	TGTGCCAGCAGCGACCCGGGACAGGGGCGCTATGGCTACACCTTC	CASSDPGQGRYGYTF
TRBV5-4	TRBJ2-1	TRBD2	NA	TGTGCCAACAGCTTGGGCCTAGCGGGAGACAATGAGCAGTTCTTC	CANSLGLAGDNEQFF
TRBV2	TRBJ2-1	NA	many	TGTGCCAGCAGTGATCGGGGAGACTACAATGAGCAGTTCTTC	CASSDRGDYNEQFF
TRBV30	TRBJ2-7	TRBD2	many	TGTGCCTGGAGTCCCCCGACTAGCGGGGCCTACGAGCAGTACTTC	CAWSPPTSGAYEQYF
TRBV6-1	TRBJ1-6	TRBD1	NA	TGTGCCAGCAGCCAAACATACAGGGGCTTAGGATCACCCCTCCACTTT	CASSQTYRGLGSPLHF
TRBV6-1	TRBJ1-4	NA	few	TGTGCCAGCAGTGAAGGGACAGCCCTTTGCTCAACTAATGAAAAACTGTTTTTT	CASSEGTALCSTNEKLFF
TRBV19	TRBJ2-3	TRBD2	NA	TGTGCCAGTAGCCCTTCCCTGACTAGCGGTAGCACAGATACGCAGTATTTT	CASSPSLTSGSTDTQYF
TRBV6-6	TRBJ2-7	NA	many	TGTGCCAGCAGTTACTTGGGCCCATCCTCCTACGAGCAGTACTTC	CASSYLGPSSYEQYF
TRBV6-1	TRBJ1-1	NA	many	TGTGCCAGCATAAGTAGGGGCCGGGGGGCTGAAGCTTTCTTT	CASISRGRGAEAFF
TRBV28	TRBJ2-7	TRBD1	many	TGTGCCAGCAGTTCAGCACGGACAGGGGGCTTCTACGAGCAGTACTTC	CASSSARTGGFYEQYF
TRBV2	TRBJ2-7	TRBD1	once	TGTGCCATCACCCTTGGAGACAGGGGGACCTCCTACGAGCAGTACTTC	CAITLGDRGTSYEQYF
TRBV28	TRBJ1-4	NA	many	TGTGCCAGCAGTAAAGTTAATGAAAAACTGTTTTTT	CASSKVNEKLFF
TRBV29-1	TRBJ2-4	NA	many	TGCAGCGTTGGGGGAATACCCAAAAACATTCAGTACTTC	CSVGGIPKNIQYF
TRBV27	TRBJ2-7	NA	NA	TGTACCAGCAGCCCGGGTGGCTACGAGCAGTACTTC	CTSSPGGYEQYF
TRBV18	TRBJ2-1	NA	many	TGTGCCAGCTCACCAAACAGCAATGAGCAGTTCTTC	CASSPNSNEQFF
TRBV6-1	TRBJ1-2	NA	few	TGTGCCAGCAGTTCTCCGGGTTTAAACTATGGCTACACCTTC	CASSSPGLNYGYTF
TRBV20-1	TRBJ1-6	NA	many	TGCAGTGCTCCGGAACGGCAGGGTCCTAATTCACCCCTCCACTTT	CSAPERQGPNSPLHF
TRBV28	TRBJ1-1	NA	many	TGTGCCAGCAGCGAACAGGGAAGGACTGAAGCTTTCTTT	CASSEQGRTEAFF
TRBV6-2/TRBV6-3	TRBJ2-7	TRBD2	many	TGTGCCAGCAGTTCGACTAGCGGGAGTAGCGAGCAGTACTTC	CASSSTSGSSEQYF
TRBV6-1	TRBJ2-7	TRBD2	NA	TGTGCCAGCAGTATAACTAGCGGGAATTTCGAGCAGTACTTC	CASSITSGNFEQYF
TRBV3-1	TRBJ2-1	TRBD2	many	TGTGCCAGCAGCCACACCCCCCAAGCGGGAGGGGAGGGTGAGCAGTTCTTC	CASSHTPQAGGEGEQFF
TRBV30	TRBJ2-2	TRBD2	few	TGTGCCTGGGTGCCCCCAGCGGGAAAGAGCAACACCGGGGAGCTGTTTTTT	CAWVPPAGKSNTGELFF
TRBV7-2	TRBJ2-2	NA	many	TGTGCCAGCAGCGTCGGGGGCACCGGGGAGCTGTTTTTT	CASSVGGTGELFF
TRBV24-1	TRBJ1-5	NA	many	TGTGCCACCAGTGAACCGTCGGACGGGGATAGCAATCAGCCCCAGCATTTT	CATSEPSDGDSNQPQHF
TRBV2	TRBJ1-5	TRBD1	many	TGTGCCAGCAGTGATGGGACAGGAAATCAGCCCCAGCATTTT	CASSDGTGNQPQHF
TRBV28	TRBJ2-1	NA	many	TGTGCCAGCAGTAAATACAATGAGCAGTTCTTC	CASSKYNEQFF
TRBV11-3	TRBJ2-7	NA	many	TGTGCCAGCAGCTCCTTGGGAATTGGGTCCTACGAGCAGTACTTC	CASSSLGIGSYEQYF
TRBV6-1	TRBJ2-1	TRBD1	few	TGTGCCAGCAGTGATCTACCAGGGGGCTACAATGAGCAGTTCTTC	CASSDLPGGYNEQFF
TRBV6-1	TRBJ2-1	NA	many	TGTGCCAGCACGGGGGAGCGGGTCAACAATGAGCAGTTCTTC	CASTGERVNNEQFF
TRBV20-1	TRBJ1-4	NA	NA	TGCAGTGCGAACCGGGGAATAAATGAAAAACTGTTTTTT	CSANRGINEKLFF
TRBV6-1	TRBJ1-1	NA	NA	TGTGCCAGCAGTGTACAGGGCGCTAACACTGAAGCTTTCTTT	CASSVQGANTEAFF
TRBV10-3	TRBJ2-3	NA	many	TGTGCCATCAGTGAGTCGACGGACAGCCGAGATACGCAGTATTTT	CAISESTDSRDTQYF
TRBV29-1	TRBJ2-1	TRBD2	NA	TGCAGCGTCCTCGGACTAGCGGGCGCCAATGAGCAGTTCTTC	CSVLGLAGANEQFF
TRBV6-2/TRBV6-3	TRBJ1-2	NA	few	TGTGCCAGCAGTTCGAGGTGGTCGGGCTACACCTTC	CASSSRWSGYTF
TRBV2	TRBJ2-3	NA	many	TGTGCCAGCAGTGAAAGAGGGGACACAGATACGCAGTATTTT	CASSERGDTDTQYF
TRBV7-9	TRBJ1-1	NA	many	TGTGCCAGCAGCCCCCGGGACCCCCTGAACACTGAAGCTTTCTTT	CASSPRDPLNTEAFF
TRBV7-3	TRBJ2-1	NA	many	TGTGCCAGCAGCTTTGGCGGAGCTAGCTCCTACAATGAGCAGTTCTTC	CASSFGGASSYNEQFF
TRBV10-3	TRBJ1-3	NA	many	TGTGCCAATTCCTTTGAAGACGTGCAATCTGGAAACACCATATATTTT	CANSFEDVQSGNTIYF
TRBV27	TRBJ1-1	NA	many	TGTGCCAGCAGAGTCCCAGGGGCGAACACTGAAGCTTTCTTT	CASRVPGANTEAFF
TRBV20-1	TRBJ1-6	TRBD1	NA	TGCAGTGCTAGGGGGACAGCCTATAATTCACCCCTCCACTTT	CSARGTAYNSPLHF
TRBV13	TRBJ2-1	TRBD2	many	TGTGCCAGCAGCGCGGGAGGGCCAAGGATTGAGCAGTTCTTC	CASSAGGPRIEQFF
TRBV6-1	TRBJ1-1	TRBD1	NA	TGTGCCAGCAGTCGAGAAAGGGGGCGGACTGAAGCTTTCTTT	CASSRERGRTEAFF
TRBV20-1	TRBJ2-1	NA	NA	TGCAATCCAATAGGATCCAGGGCCTACAATGAGCAGTTCTTC	CNPIGSRAYNEQFF
TRBV27	TRBJ2-7	NA	many	TGTGCCAGCAGTTTCCGGGACTCCATTTACGAGCAGTACTTC	CASSFRDSIYEQYF
TRBV20-1	TRBJ1-6	NA	many	TGCAGTGCTAGAGATGGGGATTCACCCCTCCACTTT	CSARDGDSPLHF
TRBV10-2	TRBJ1-6	TRBD1	many	TGCGCCAGCAGTGAAATACAGGGGTCACCCCTCCACTTT	CASSEIQGSPLHF
TRBV15	TRBJ2-5	NA	many	TGTGCCACCAGCAGAGATGGAGAGACCCAGTACTTC	CATSRDGETQYF
TRBV11-2	TRBJ2-5	NA	NA	TGTGCCAGCAGCTTTGGGGCGAACTTACAAGAGACCCAGTACTTC	CASSFGANLQETQYF
TRBV7-9	TRBJ2-7	TRBD2	many	TGTGCCAGCAGCCAACTGGGACTAGCGGGAGTTCCGCTCGAGCAGTACTTC	CASSQLGLAGVPLEQYF
TRBV11-2	TRBJ1-2	NA	many	TGTGCCAGCAGCTCACCCCGGGTGAGAGGCTACACCTTC	CASSSPRVRGYTF